The 9 T cell receptor beta chains given below trace back to one sample, sequenced in a study of cytomegalovirus exposure and HLA in healthy donors. Measured with immunoSEQ multiplex PCR; TCRdb has only the in-frame clones, and not every one. The sample consists of about 160,000 clones, 75% to 90% of them appearing once. The specimen sequenced was PBMCs. The receptors were gathered from a woman in her late teens or twenties in good health and CMV-seronegative.

This chain links TRBV19 with TRBJ2-2; no reliable D call. The V gene's germline CDR1 is LNHDA and CDR2 SQIVND (reference sequence). CDR3 size: 13 residues. V lost 0 bases and J lost 7, with 6 bases in between. The CDR3 here is CASSIDRVGELFF. The DNA of the CDR3 is TGTGCCAGTAGTATAGATCGGGTCGGGGAGCTGTTTTTT.

V is TRBV5-1 and J is TRBJ2-3; 8 bases fit TRBD2. Unmatched junction bases numbered 4, after V lost 7 bases and J lost 3 bases. CDR1 and CDR2 from the germline V gene are SGHRS and YFSETQ. CDR3 size: 13 residues. The CDR3 is CASSERETDTQYF. Here the CDR3 DNA reads TGCGCCAGCTCCGAGCGGGAGACAGATACGCAGTATTTT.

J is TRBJ2-2 and V is TRBV19, with D perhaps TRBD1 (5 bases). V gave up 10 bases and J gave up 4 bases, with 16 bases separating them. Germline assignment: CDR1 LNHDA and CDR2 SQIVND (reference sequence). The CDR3 consists of 14 residues. The CDR3 DNA reads as TGTGCCACCGTTGCACAGGCTGTCACCGGGGAGCTGTTTTTT. Protein product: CATVAQAVTGELFF.

This chain connects TRBV7-2 to TRBJ1-5; D is perhaps TRBD1 (5 bases). The germline V and J ends were trimmed by 4 bases and 1 base, with 14 bases remaining between them. This CDR3 is 16 amino acids long. CDR1 is SGHTA, CDR2 FQGNSA, per germline. The DNA for the CDR3 is TGTGCCAGCAGCTCCCCCGCGGGGGGAAGCAATCAGCCCCAGCATTTT. It yields the protein CASSSPAGGSNQPQHF.

This chain links TRBV19 with TRBJ2-7; D may be TRBD1 (6 bases). Deletions cut 0 bases from V and 5 bases from J, with 26 bases between. From germline, CDR1 is LNHDA and CDR2 SQIVND (reference sequence). The CDR3 length is 19 residues. CDR3 coding DNA: TGTGCCAGTAGTATAGATGCCCCAGGAGCCCGTAACCCAGGGGACGAGCAGTACTTC. Its translation is CASSIDAPGARNPGDEQYF.

The V call is TRBV20-1, the J call TRBJ2-5; perhaps TRBD1 as D (6 bases). Germline CDR1 DFQATT, CDR2 SNEGSKA (reference sequence). CDR3 length: 11 residues. CDR3 residues: CSTPRGETQYF. The CDR3, as DNA: TGCTCAACCCCGAGGGGGGAGACCCAGTACTTC.

CDR3 sequence (DNA): TGTGCCAGTACCCCAGCGACTGCCCAGGGCAACTATGGCTACACCTTC. It specifies CASTPATAQGNYGYTF. The chain uses TRBV19 and TRBJ1-2; tentatively, D is TRBD1 (5 bases). Germline values: CDR1 LNHDA, CDR2 SQIVND (reference sequence). The CDR3 runs 16 residues. V lost 7 bases to trimming and J lost 2 bases, with 20 bases between them. Supplemented by reference TRBV19 and TRBJ1-2, the full variable domain reads DGGITQSPKYLFRKEGQNVTLSCEQNLNHDAMYWYRQDPGQGLRLIYYSQIVNDFQKGDIAEGYSVSREKKESFPLTVTSAQKNPTAFYLCASTPATAQGNYGYTFGSGTRLTVV.

The CDR3 DNA reads TGTGCCAGCAGGCCGCCAGACTTCTCCTACGAGCAGTACTTC. Translated: CASRPPDFSYEQYF. This rearrangement joins TRBV27 to TRBJ2-7; the D is unclear. CDR1 and CDR2 (germline): MNHEY, SMNVEV (reference sequence). CDR3 size: 14 residues. The V end lost 6 bases, the J end lost 0 bases, and 12 bases lay between the germline ends.

This clone was detected ten times or more. V gene TRBV27 combines with J gene TRBJ2-6, with 7 positions matching TRBD1. This CDR3 has 17 amino acids. Germline V gives CDR1 MNHEY, CDR2 SMNVEV (reference sequence). V was pared by 5 bases and J by 2 bases, with 9 bases of the junction left unmatched. This CDR3 reads CASSRQNQGAGANVLTF. CDR3 DNA sequence: TGTGCCAGCAGTCGACAGAACCAGGGGGCTGGGGCCAACGTCCTGACTTTC.